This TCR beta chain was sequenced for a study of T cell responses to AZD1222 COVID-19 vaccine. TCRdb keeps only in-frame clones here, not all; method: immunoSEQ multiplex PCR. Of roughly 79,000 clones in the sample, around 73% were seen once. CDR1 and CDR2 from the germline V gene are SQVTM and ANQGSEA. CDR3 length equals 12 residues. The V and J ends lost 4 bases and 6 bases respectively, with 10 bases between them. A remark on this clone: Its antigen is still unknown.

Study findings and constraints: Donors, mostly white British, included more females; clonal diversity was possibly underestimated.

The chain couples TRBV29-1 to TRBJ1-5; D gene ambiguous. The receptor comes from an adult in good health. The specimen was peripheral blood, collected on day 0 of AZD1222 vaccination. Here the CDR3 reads CSVAGAGQPQHF. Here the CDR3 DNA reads TGCAGCGTTGCGGGAGCAGGTCAGCCCCAGCATTTT.